The clone carrying this T cell receptor beta chain is a singleton in its sample. The data were taken from a study of T cell changes during pregnancy in multiple sclerosis. Data came from immunoSEQ multiplex PCR; TCRdb stores just in-frame clones and leaves some out. Among 60,000 to 75,000 clones, approximately 91% were seen once, and the ten largest hold roughly 1.5%. V lost 2 bases, J lost 3 bases, and 3 bases stayed unmatched. The CDR3 consists of 15 residues. The germline V gene has CDR1 MNHEY and CDR2 SVGAGI. Source: peripheral blood, taken in the third trimester of pregnancy. V is TRBV6-5 and J is TRBJ1-2; 10 bases map to TRBD1. The clonotype was recovered from a female donor with multiple sclerosis, enrolled in a pregnancy study. The CDR3 is CASSYRDRGYYGYTF. DNA for the CDR3: TGTGCCAGCAGTTACCGGGACAGGGGATACTATGGCTACACCTTC.